Sequencing of this TCR beta chain was carried out in a study of T cells in Graves' hyperthyroidism and ophthalmopathy. Study-wide findings and caveats: In the blood, most expanded thyroid clonotypes above 0.001 appeared as well.

This clonotype was recorded a few times. Its target is not known. Researchers amplified the TCR beta CDR3 regions from RNA transcripts. The TCR CDR3 was amplified in a first-round RT-PCR using the HTBI primer set. TCRdb itself ran the multiplex PCR reads through MiXCR, one entry per CDR3 protein. The data show around 800,000 distinct CDR3 sequences, around 38% seen once. The source is a man between 18 and 35 years old with Graves' hyperthyroidism. Sequencing was carried out using blood.

The CDR3: CASRILGNQPQHF. Here the CDR3 DNA reads TGTGCCAGCAGAATCCTAGGGAATCAGCCCCAGCATTTT. J is TRBJ1-5 and V is TRBV6-5, with D hard to call. The V end lost 6 bases, the J end lost 4 bases, and 10 bases lay between the germline ends. This CDR3 has 13 residues. The V gene's germline CDR1 is MNHEY and CDR2 SVGAGI.